These T cell receptor beta chains were read from a single sample in a study of blood T cell repertoires in COVID-19. The table came from immunoSEQ multiplex PCR; TCRdb's copy has only in-frame clones and leaves some out. The sample has about 200,000 clones; roughly 89% are singletons. The sequenced material came from peripheral blood. Receptor source: a man under 40 who had recovered from COVID-19. The CDR3 runs from the conserved cysteine through the conserved F or W. D genes are given only for firm matches. Rows give clone size only sometimes, using once, few, many, or a class for an expanded clone.

>TRBD1|.|TRBJ2-7|TRBV5-8
TGTGCCAGCAGCGTAACAGGGGGCCCGGGGGAGCAGTACTTC
CASSVTGGPGEQYF
>.|once|TRBJ2-1|TRBV6-4
TGTGCCAGCAGTGACTCGTATAGCCCCTACAATGAGCAGTTCTTC
CASSDSYSPYNEQFF
>.|.|TRBJ2-7|TRBV5-6
TGTGCCAGCAGCCCAGAAGACGGGTACCAACAGTACTTC
CASSPEDGYQQYF
>.|.|TRBJ1-6|TRBV7-9
TGTGCCAGCAGCTCCCGGGATGAAGAAGGGAATTCACCCCTCCACTTT
CASSSRDEEGNSPLHF
>.|once|TRBJ2-5|TRBV6-2/TRBV6-3
TGTGCCAGCAGTTACGAGGAGACCCAGTACTTC
CASSYEETQYF
>.|.|TRBJ2-5|TRBV6-2/TRBV6-3
TGTGCCAGCAGTTACCCAACTAGGAGGCAAGAGACCCAGTACTTC
CASSYPTRRQETQYF
>TRBD2|.|TRBJ2-1|TRBV5-6
TGTGCCAGCACCACGGGACTAGCGGGCCCCCTGTCGGAGTTCTTC
CASTTGLAGPLSEFF
>TRBD1|.|TRBJ2-5|TRBV5-6
TGTGCCAGCAGCCCCGTCGATGGGGACAGGGCAGGGACCCAGTACTTC
CASSPVDGDRAGTQYF
>.|.|TRBJ1-1|TRBV11-2
TGTGCCAGCAGCCCCGGACAGTTCCCTACTGAAGCTTTCTTT
CASSPGQFPTEAFF
>.|.|TRBJ1-6|TRBV7-8
TGTGCCAGCAGCTCGGGGGGGGCCGGATATAATTCACCCCTCCACTTT
CASSSGGAGYNSPLHF
>.|.|TRBJ2-3|TRBV19
TGTGCCAGTAGTATAGTGTTCGGCAGGAGGGTTTCTACAGATACGCAGTATTTT
CASSIVFGRRVSTDTQYF
>.|.|TRBJ2-7|TRBV3-1/TRBV3-2
TGTGCCAGCAGCTCCCAGGGGATCCACGAGCAGTACTTC
CASSSQGIHEQYF
>.|.|TRBJ1-4|TRBV10-2
TGCGCCGGTAGACAGCCAGAAAAACTGTTTTTT
CAGRQPEKLFF
>TRBD2|.|TRBJ2-5|TRBV5-1
TGCGCCAGCAGCTTACGACTAGCGGGGCAAGAGACCCAGTACTTC
CASSLRLAGQETQYF
>TRBD1|.|TRBJ1-2|TRBV19
TGTGCCAGTAGTATCACCCCCAGGGGGGCTGACGGCTACACCTTC
CASSITPRGADGYTF
>TRBD1|few|TRBJ1-1|TRBV19
TGTGCCAGTAGTAGACAGGGACGGGTGCGGACTGAAGCTTTCTTT
CASSRQGRVRTEAFF
>TRBD1|.|TRBJ1-1|TRBV27
TGTGCCAGCAGGACAGGGGGCGCATGGGAAACTGAAGCTTTCTTT
CASRTGGAWETEAFF
>.|.|TRBJ1-1|TRBV19
TGTGCCAGTAGTATCCTAGAGAACACTGAAGCTTTCTTT
CASSILENTEAFF
>TRBD1|.|TRBJ1-6|TRBV7-8
TGTGCCAGCAGCTTTTACAGGGGGTTTCCGAATTCACCCCTCCACTTT
CASSFYRGFPNSPLHF
>TRBD1|.|TRBJ1-1|TRBV7-2
TGTGCCAGCAGCTTGACAGGGGGCATGATGAACACTGAAGCTTTCTTT
CASSLTGGMMNTEAFF
>.|.|TRBJ2-1|TRBV15
TGTGCCACCCGCGGGGTACCGAATGAGCAGTTCTTC
CATRGVPNEQFF
>TRBD2|.|TRBJ2-3|TRBV10-3
TGTGCCATCAGTCTAGCGGGGGACTCGGATACGCAGTATTTT
CAISLAGDSDTQYF
>.|.|TRBJ1-1|TRBV4-2
TGTGCCAGCAGCCCCCGGCGGGGGGGCGTCAACACTGAAGCTTTCTTT
CASSPRRGGVNTEAFF
>TRBD1|.|TRBJ2-7|TRBV4-2
TGTGCCAGCAGCCCCGGACAGGGGGGCAACGAGCAGTACTTC
CASSPGQGGNEQYF
>TRBD2|.|TRBJ2-3|TRBV5-1
TGCGCCAGCAGCTTCGGGACTAAAAGCACAGATACGCAGTATTTT
CASSFGTKSTDTQYF
>.|once|TRBJ2-7|TRBV27
TGTGCCAGCAGTTTTTCAGGGGATCTGTACGAGCAGTACTTC
CASSFSGDLYEQYF
>.|few|TRBJ2-5|TRBV9
TGTGCCAGCAGCGTAGAAGGGGCACAAGAGACCCAGTACTTC
CASSVEGAQETQYF
>.|.|TRBJ1-4|TRBV18
TGTGCCAGCTCACCACAGACAGCAACTAATGAAAAACTGTTTTTT
CASSPQTATNEKLFF
>.|.|TRBJ2-7|TRBV5-1
TGCGCCAGCAGGCCGTCGGGGGACCCCTTCGAGCAGTACTTC
CASRPSGDPFEQYF
>.|.|TRBJ2-5|TRBV10-3
TGTGCCATCAGTGAGGGGACACTGGAAGAGACCCAGTACTTC
CAISEGTLEETQYF
>TRBD1|.|TRBJ2-7|TRBV28
TGTGCCAGCAGTAGGGACAGGGCCCAGGAGTACTTC
CASSRDRAQEYF
>TRBD1|.|TRBJ1-4|TRBV6-5
TGTGCCAGCAGGGGGACAGGGAATGAAAAACTGTTTTTT
CASRGTGNEKLFF
>.|.|TRBJ1-1|TRBV18
TGTGCCAGCTCGAACAGGGTTACGGACACTGAAGCTTTCTTT
CASSNRVTDTEAFF
>.|once|TRBJ2-6|TRBV19
TGTGCCAGTAGTATACAAGGGGCTGGGGCCAACGTCCTGACTTTC
CASSIQGAGANVLTF
>TRBD1|.|TRBJ2-2|TRBV6-5
TGTGCCAGCAGCCGCCGGGACAGGAACACCGGGGAGCTGTTTTTT
CASSRRDRNTGELFF
>TRBD1|few|TRBJ2-7|TRBV7-2
TGTGCCAGCAGCTCCCAACAGGGGGCCGAGCAGTACTTC
CASSSQQGAEQYF
>TRBD1|.|TRBJ1-3|TRBV7-9
TGTGCCAGCAGCTCAAGAATTACCGGGACAGGGACTGGAAACACCATATATTTT
CASSSRITGTGTGNTIYF
>.|.|TRBJ1-4|TRBV29-1
TGCAGCGTTTTGCCCCGTCCTGGCGAAAAACTGTTTTTT
CSVLPRPGEKLFF
>.|.|TRBJ2-7|TRBV5-6
TGTGCCAGCAGTTCCGACAGGATTGAGTCCTACGAGCAGTACTTC
CASSSDRIESYEQYF
>.|.|TRBJ2-2|TRBV6-2/TRBV6-3
TGTGCCAGCAGTTACGACAGTTGGACCGGGGAGCTGTTTTTT
CASSYDSWTGELFF
>TRBD1|.|TRBJ2-5|TRBV6-5
TGTGCCAGCAGTTCGACAGGGGCAGAGACCCAGTACTTC
CASSSTGAETQYF
>.|.|TRBJ1-1|TRBV7-9
TGTGCCAGCATGAGCGGGGCCACTGAAGCTTTCTTT
CASMSGATEAFF
>TRBD1|.|TRBJ1-4|TRBV18
TGTGCCAGCGTCGCAGGGGGAGGTGAAAAACTGTTTTTT
CASVAGGGEKLFF
>.|.|TRBJ2-2|TRBV6-6
TGTGCCAGCAGCCGCGGACAGGCGGGGACCGGGGAGCTGTTTTTT
CASSRGQAGTGELFF
>TRBD1|.|TRBJ1-1|TRBV30
TGTGCAATCCTCAGGGGGTACCCTAGCACTGAAGCTTTCTTT
CAILRGYPSTEAFF
>.|.|TRBJ1-4|TRBV3-1/TRBV3-2
TGTGCCAGCAGCCTGGACTCGGTTGGTGAAAAACTGTTTTTT
CASSLDSVGEKLFF
>.|.|TRBJ2-7|TRBV5-6
TGTGCCAGCAGCTTGGCCTTAACGGACGAGCAGTACTTC
CASSLALTDEQYF
>.|.|TRBJ2-7|TRBV15
TGTGCCACCAGCAGAGTACGTACATCTAGAGAGCAGTACTTC
CATSRVRTSREQYF
>.|.|TRBJ2-5|TRBV18
TGTGCCAGCTCTAGAGGACTTCATAGCGGCCAGTACTTC
CASSRGLHSGQYF
>.|.|TRBJ1-4|TRBV11-2
TGTGCCAGCAGGAGAGGGAGGGGAACGGGTGAAAAACTGTTTTTT
CASRRGRGTGEKLFF
>.|.|TRBJ1-3|TRBV5-1
TGCGCCAGCAGCGTGAGCTCTGGAAACACCATATATTTT
CASSVSSGNTIYF